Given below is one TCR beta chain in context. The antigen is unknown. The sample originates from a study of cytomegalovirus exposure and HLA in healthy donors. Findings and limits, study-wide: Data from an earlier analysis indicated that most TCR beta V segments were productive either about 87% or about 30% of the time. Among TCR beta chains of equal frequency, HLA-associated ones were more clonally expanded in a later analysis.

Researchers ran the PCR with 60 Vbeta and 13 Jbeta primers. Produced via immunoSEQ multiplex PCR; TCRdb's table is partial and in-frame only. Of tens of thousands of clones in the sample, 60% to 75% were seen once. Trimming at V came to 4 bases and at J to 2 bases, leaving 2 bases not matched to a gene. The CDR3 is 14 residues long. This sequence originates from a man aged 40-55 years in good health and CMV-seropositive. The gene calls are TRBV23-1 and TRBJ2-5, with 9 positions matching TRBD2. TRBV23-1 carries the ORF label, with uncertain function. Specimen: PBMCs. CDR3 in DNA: TGCGCCAGCAGTCTAGCGGGGGAACAAGAGACCCAGTACTTC. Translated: CASSLAGEQETQYF.